The present entry profiles one T cell receptor beta chain with its context. Its antigen is currently unknown. The data belong to a study of T cell responses to AZD1222 COVID-19 vaccine. Clones were read by immunoSEQ multiplex PCR, and TCRdb kept only the in-frame ones, dropping some. The sample consists of 150,000 to 180,000 clones, roughly nine tenths of them appearing once. Study conclusions and caveats: Clonal diversity may have been underestimated in mostly white British donors.

V was trimmed by 6 bases and J by 3 bases, leaving 19 bases between them. Germline V CDR1 and CDR2: SNHLY, FYNNEI. The CDR3 spans 16 residues. The chain recombines TRBV2 with TRBJ2-3; D is possibly TRBD1 (5 bases). The sequencing here drew on peripheral blood, taken on day 0 of AZD1222 vaccination. The sequence derives from an adult in good health. Here the CDR3 reads CASSDRGHTVTDTQYF. The CDR3 DNA is TGTGCCAGCAGCGACAGAGGACACACCGTGACAGATACGCAGTATTTT.